The T cell receptor (beta chain) under discussion was sequenced for a study of shared clonotypes between healthy human individuals. General study findings and limits: Enrolling few donors narrowed the genetic and exposure-history diversity that was represented.

Approximately 82 million PBMCs were counted before genomic DNA extraction. Turning to this clone: What it binds is unknown.

The deep-level immunoSEQ assay was used. Profiling relied on immunoSEQ multiplex PCR, and the TCRdb table lists in-frame clones only, not all of them. The sample has some 490,000 clones, almost 80% seen once. The CDR3 has 18 amino acids. CDR1 is SEHNR, CDR2 FQNEAQ, per germline (reference sequence). Trimming cost V 4 bases and J 0 bases; bases outside gene matches: 11. The V gene is TRBV7-9, the J gene TRBJ2-2; 7 nucleotides align to TRBD1. The sample comprised PBMCs. This clonotype was obtained from a woman between 40 and 50 years old in good health. Some clones in this sample may be carry-over from other donors' samples. CDR3 sequence: CASSSRQGITTNTGELFF. CDR3 bases: TGTGCCAGCAGCTCTCGACAGGGTATTACTACGAACACCGGGGAGCTGTTTTTT.